Listed here are 27 T cell receptor beta chains from one sample, sequenced in a study of read filtering for tumor transcriptome and immune sequencing. From 350 to 500 ng of RNA, a library with molecular barcoded alpha/delta and beta/gamma adaptors was made. TCRdb reanalysed the reads using MiXCR and keeps one entry per CDR3 protein. The sample contains about 57,000 distinct CDR3 sequences, around 13% of which appear only once. The source material was a population of CD138-negative cells sorted from bone marrow. These receptors all come from a donor aged 40 or older with multiple myeloma.

The genes are TRBV7-2 and TRBJ2-7; the match to TRBD1 covers 10 bases. This CDR3 has 14 amino acids. In germline, CDR1 is SGHTA, CDR2 FQGNSA. The trim removed 5 bases at V and 3 bases at J, leaving 4 bases unmatched. CDR3 sequence (DNA): TGTGCCAGCAGCCCGGACAGGGGGGGCTACGAGCAGTACTTC. Translated, it gives CASSPDRGGYEQYF.

With respect to this clonotype: This may be a read error: a much more frequent sequence differs by one nucleotide. This is likely a read error, given that the CDR3 carries no conserved phenylalanine or tryptophan at its end. The chain uses TRBV7-9 and TRBJ2-5, with a tentative D call TRBD1 (6 bases). CDR1 is SEHNR, CDR2 FQNEAQ, per germline (reference sequence). This CDR3 comprises 20 residues. This CDR3 is CAALTRPRQGLWTFQETQYL. CDR3 bases: TGTGCAGCGCTGACCCGTCCCCGGCAGGGGTTATGGACTTTCCAAGAGACCCAGTACCTC.

This clonotype was counted many times. This rearrangement joins TRBV29-1 to TRBJ1-1; D is uncertain. V was cut by 4 bases and J by 5 bases, with 17 bases left in between. The CDR3 has 14 residues. Germline loops: CDR1 SQVTM, CDR2 ANQGSEA. CDR3 region: CSVVWGKVGTEAFF. CDR3 DNA: TGCAGCGTTGTTTGGGGTAAGGTGGGGACTGAAGCTTTCTTT.

A remark on this clonotype: Since a much larger clone is just one base distant, this may be a read error. The genes are TRBV14 and TRBJ2-7, with D hard to call. The germline CDR1 and CDR2 sequences are SGHDN and FVKESK. This CDR3 has 14 amino acids. The CDR3 nucleotides read TGTGCCAGCAGCCAAAGACGGATTCCCTACGAGCGGTACTTC. It codes for CASSQRRIPYERYF.

Many counts were recorded for this clonotype. The gene calls are TRBV20-1 and TRBJ2-5; D not resolved. The CDR3 loop spans 13 amino acids. Looked up from germline, CDR1 is DFQATT and CDR2 is SNEGSKA (reference sequence). Trimming left V 1 base short and J 4 bases short, with 10 bases between. The CDR3 region has the DNA TGCAGTGCTAGAGGTCTAGTGGGAGAGACCCAGTACTTC. Translating it yields CSARGLVGETQYF.

In its sample, this clonotype was seen many times. The chain has TRBV12-3 or TRBV12-4 and TRBJ2-3; D not certain. The V end was cut by 3 bases, the J end by 6 bases, with 4 bases between. The CDR3 runs to 11 residues. The CDR3 region is CASSFDDTQYF. The CDR3 DNA is TGTGCCAGCAGTTTCGATGATACGCAGTATTTT.

This clonotype turned up a few times. This clone may be a read error of a much larger clone one base away. The chain combines TRBV28 with TRBJ2-1; a possible D gene is TRBD2 (7 bases). The germline V gene has CDR1 MDHEN and CDR2 SYDVKM. The CDR3 consists of 14 residues. V was pared by 9 bases and J by 6 bases, with 18 bases between. This CDR3 reads CARQGMGGLNEQFF. CDR3 DNA: TGTGCCAGGCAGGGAATGGGGGGGCTCAATGAGCAGTTCTTC.

This clonotype was counted many times. The rearrangement joins TRBV30 to TRBJ1-2; TRBD1 matches at 10 bases. Germline V gene data show CDR1 as GTSNPN and CDR2 as SVGIG (reference sequence). The CDR3 covers 14 residues. Trimming took 2 bases from V and 6 from J; bases not matched to a gene: 6. The CDR3 coding sequence is TGTGCCTGGAGTCCGGACAGGGGGAGGCATGGCTACACCTTC. It is translated as CAWSPDRGRHGYTF.

This clonotype has a count of ten or more. This chain joins TRBV7-2 and TRBJ2-7; TRBD1 matches 7 bases. The CDR3 spans 14 residues. V dropped 5 bases and J dropped 3; count of bases not matched to a gene: 7. Germline lookup yields CDR1 SGHTA and CDR2 FQGNSA. The CDR3 region has the DNA TGTGCCAGCAGCCGCAACCGGGACAGCTACGAGCAGTACTTC. Protein sequence: CASSRNRDSYEQYF. The complete variable domain, with remaining parts taken from reference TRBV7-2 and TRBJ2-7, reads GAGVSQSPSNKVTEKGKDVELRCDPISGHTALYWYRQSLGQGLEFLIYFQGNSAPDKSGLPSDRFSAERTGGSVSTLTIQRTQQEDSAVYLCASSRNRDSYEQYFGPGTRLTVT.

This clonotype was detected many times. The V and J genes are TRBV27 and TRBJ2-1, with 9 bases aligning to TRBD1. Trimming cost V 4 bases and J 9 bases; bases outside gene matches: 7. The CDR3 has 14 residues. Germline CDR1 is MNHEY and CDR2 is SMNVEV (reference sequence). CDR3 region: CASSSGQGPSEQFF. The CDR3 DNA reads as TGTGCCAGCAGTTCGGGACAGGGCCCCAGTGAGCAGTTCTTC.

This clonotype was observed at least ten times. This chain joins TRBV29-1 and TRBJ2-7; D is uncertain. Trimming cost V 0 bases and J 3 bases, with 9 bases left between them. Germline-derived CDR1 and CDR2 are SQVTM and ANQGSEA. There are 13 residues in the CDR3. The CDR3 protein is CSVEDRSNYEQYF. For the CDR3, the DNA is TGCAGCGTTGAAGATAGGTCAAACTACGAGCAGTACTTC.

This clonotype was recorded at least ten times. The gene calls are TRBV20-1 and TRBJ2-3; 14 positions agree with TRBD2. V was pared by 1 base and J by 4 bases, with 7 bases of the junction left unmatched. The CDR3 consists of 17 residues. Germline CDR1 and CDR2: DFQATT and SNEGSKA (reference sequence). The CDR3 DNA reads TGCAGTGCTAGAGTGGGACTAGCGGGAGATGACGCAGATACGCAGTATTTT. Protein: CSARVGLAGDDADTQYF.

V usage is TRBV7-3 and J usage is TRBJ2-1; tentatively, D is TRBD1 (6 bases). Germline V lookup: CDR1 SGHTA, CDR2 FQGTGA. The V gene lost 5 bases and the J gene lost 6 bases, with 11 bases spanning the gap. There are 13 residues in the CDR3. The CDR3 here is CASSRLGANEQFF. CDR3 nucleotides: TGTGCCAGCAGCAGACTGGGGGCCAATGAGCAGTTCTTC. Supplemented by reference TRBV7-3 and TRBJ2-1, the full variable domain reads GAGVSQTPSNKVTEKGKYVELRCDPISGHTALYWYRQSLGQGPEFLIYFQGTGAADDSGLPNDRFFAVRPEGSVSTLKIQRTERGDSAVYLCASSRLGANEQFFGPGTRLTVL.

This clonotype was seen ten or more times. The chain uses TRBV5-1 and TRBJ1-2; D is ambiguous. V was shortened by 1 base and J by 7 bases, with 23 bases between the two germline ends. Germline V gives CDR1 SGHRS, CDR2 YFSETQ. The CDR3 has 17 residues. The CDR3 DNA sequence: TGCGCCAGCAGCTTGTATGCGGGTCGAGAGACATCTTCTGGCTACACCTTC. Residues: CASSLYAGRETSSGYTF.

This clonotype was counted ten times or more. The J gene is TRBJ1-1, the V gene TRBV7-9, with a weak D call TRBD1 (5 bases). CDR1 is SEHNR and CDR2 is FQNEAQ in the germline V gene (reference sequence). CDR3 length: 15 residues. Trimming removed 1 base at V and 1 base at J, with 10 bases between. The DNA for the CDR3 is TGTGCCAGCAGCTTAGGTGGGGCAAGGAACACTGAAGCTTTCTTT. Protein: CASSLGGARNTEAFF.

About this clonotype: This may be a read error: a much more frequent sequence differs by one nucleotide. In DNA, the CDR3 is TGTGCCAGCAGTCCCCTTCTCGAGCAGTACTTC. Amino acid sequence: CASSPLLEQYF. This sequence joins TRBV28 and TRBJ2-7; no firm D call. The germline V gene has CDR1 MDHEN and CDR2 SYDVKM. This CDR3 is built from 11 residues. V lost 5 bases, J lost 6 bases, and 8 bases lay in between.

This clonotype was recorded many times. J is TRBJ2-3 and V is TRBV7-2; 8 bases agree with TRBD2. The CDR3 has 17 amino acids. V gave up 0 bases and J gave up 9 bases; unmatched junction bases: 14. Germline loops: CDR1 SGHTA, CDR2 FQGNSA. The CDR3 sequence is CASSLAGSAGVRSTQYF. The DNA of the CDR3 is TGTGCCAGCAGCTTAGCTGGATCAGCGGGAGTTCGTTCGACGCAGTATTTT. Looking up the rest from reference TRBV7-2 and TRBJ2-3 gives the full variable domain: GAGVSQSPSNKVTEKGKDVELRCDPISGHTALYWYRQSLGQGLEFLIYFQGNSAPDKSGLPSDRFSAERTGGSVSTLTIQRTQQEDSAVYLCASSLAGSAGVRSTQYFGPGTRLTVL.

Concerning this clonotype: An end of the junction does not agree with germline; a read error may underlie this. The V and J genes are TRBV3-1 and TRBJ1-2, with D hard to call. From germline, CDR1 is LGHDT and CDR2 YNNKEL (reference sequence). The CDR3 covers 15 residues. CDR3 sequence reads: CASSQGVEGDYGYAF. The CDR3 DNA reads TGTGCCAGCAGCCAAGGCGTGGAAGGAGACTATGGCTACGCCTTC.

This clonotype was seen at least ten times. The chain couples TRBV6-5 to TRBJ1-1; D is unclear. Trimming removed 0 bases from V and 0 bases from J, with 8 bases in between. The CDR3 is 15 residues long. Per germline, CDR1 MNHEY and CDR2 SVGAGI. CDR3 region: CASSYSLTLNTEAFF. As DNA, the CDR3 is TGTGCCAGCAGTTACTCGCTAACTTTGAACACTGAAGCTTTCTTT.

The rearrangement joins TRBV20-1 to TRBJ2-7, with D perhaps matching TRBD2 (5 bases). Germline lookup yields CDR1 DFQATT and CDR2 SNEGSKA (reference sequence). Trimming left V 6 bases short and J 7 bases short, with 22 bases between. There are 14 residues in the CDR3. The CDR3 DNA reads as TGCAGTGCCCAGTCGAGAGGGAGTTGGGGTGAGCAGTACTTC. Translating it yields CSAQSRGSWGEQYF.

This clonotype was recorded a few times. Possible read error: a much larger clone is one base away. This sequence joins TRBV29-1 and TRBJ1-1; no firm D call. Per the germline V gene, CDR1 is SQVTM and CDR2 is ANQGSEA. CDR3 length: 12 amino acids. The CDR3 sequence is CSVEWRTTDAFF. The CDR3, as DNA: TGCAGCGTTGAATGGCGAACCACTGACGCTTTCTTT.

The chain joins TRBV7-9 to TRBJ2-5; D might be TRBD1 (8 bases). The germline V gene has CDR1 SEHNR and CDR2 FQNEAQ (reference sequence). V gave up 2 bases and J gave up 0 bases, with 10 bases separating them. This CDR3 has 15 residues. Here the CDR3 reads CASSLTGGDQETQYF. For the CDR3, the DNA is TGTGCCAGCAGCTTAACAGGGGGGGACCAAGAGACCCAGTACTTC. Full variable domain (rest looked up from reference TRBV7-9 and TRBJ2-5): DTGVSQNPRHKITKRGQNVTFRCDPISEHNRLYWYRQTLGQGPEFLTYFQNEAQLEKSRLLSDRFSAERPKGSFSTLEIQRTEQGDSAMYLCASSLTGGDQETQYFGPGTRLLVL.

In the case of this clonotype: A read error may account for a junction end that differs from germline. This rearrangement joins TRBV7-9 to TRBJ2-5, with D possibly TRBD1 on 5 matching bases. The length of the CDR3 is 16 residues. Germline loops: CDR1 SEHNR, CDR2 FQNEAQ (reference sequence). In nucleotides, the CDR3 is TGCGCCAGCAGCTTCAATCAGGGAAGTAGAAGAGAGACCCAGTACTTC. Translation: CASSFNQGSRRETQYF.

The rearrangement uses TRBV11-3 and TRBJ2-2; 7 positions agree with TRBD1. Germline V gene sequence: CDR1 SGHNT, CDR2 YENEEA. The CDR3 extends over 15 amino acids. J lost 0 bases, V lost 4 bases, and 2 bases had no gene match. This CDR3 reads CASSSTGPNTGELFF. CDR3 in DNA: TGTGCCAGCAGCTCGACAGGGCCGAACACCGGGGAGCTGTTTTTT.

Concerning this clonotype itself: This sequence may be a read error, since a much larger clone differs from it by one base. V gene TRBV7-9 combines with J gene TRBJ1-1; 9 bases line up with TRBD1. Germline lookup yields CDR1 SEHNR and CDR2 FQNEAQ (reference sequence). The CDR3 totals 15 residues. The DNA of the CDR3 is TGTGCCAGCAGCTTAAGACAGGGGGTAGACACTGAAGCTCTCTTT. This encodes CASSLRQGVDTEALF.

On this clonotype itself: The junction departs from germline at one end; a sequencing error may be responsible. The chain combines TRBV28 with TRBJ2-7; possibly TRBD2 for D (6 bases). Looked up from germline, CDR1 is MDHEN and CDR2 is SYDVKM. This CDR3 spans 12 amino acids. CDR3 protein: CASTSEQWERYF. DNA of the CDR3: TGTGCCAGCACTAGCGAACAGTGGGAGCGGTACTTC. Combining the CDR3 with reference TRBV28 and TRBJ2-7 gives the whole variable domain DVKVTQSSRYLVKRTGEKVFLECVQDMDHENMFWYRQDPGLGLRLIYFSYDVKMKEKGDIPEGYSVSREKKERFSLILESASTNQTSMYLCASTSEQWERYFGPGTRLTVT.

J is TRBJ1-5 and V is TRBV28; D unresolved. Trimming removed 4 bases at V and 3 bases at J, with 16 bases between. The germline CDR1 and CDR2 sequences are MDHEN and SYDVKM. The CDR3 has 16 amino acids. CDR3 DNA sequence: TGTGCCAGCAGTTCACAAGGACGGATCTTCAATCAGCCCCAGCATTTT. Encoded protein: CASSSQGRIFNQPQHF.